The sequence of this T cell receptor beta chain was determined in a study of metastatic and nonmetastatic thyroid tumors (TCRdb year 2020). Study-wide context: Repertoires from peripheral blood and from tumor or nodule tissue samples of malignant and benign thyroid patients were compared. Study-level results and caveats: In both blood and tumor samples, malignant tumors were reported to have significantly higher TCR beta diversity than benign nodules.

Library preparation was by PCR. For sequencing, an Illumina HiSeq 4000 was employed. High-throughput sequencing was used to profile the CDR3 region of the TCR beta-chain in every patient. Processing in the source paper ran as follows. Drawing on CDR3 differences between clinicopathological groups, the researchers built a classifier meant to tell apart patients with distant-metastatic papillary thyroid cancer. To measure repertoire diversity the researchers used the Shannon index, while the Morisita-Horn index served to gauge how similar the tumor and blood repertoires were. TCRdb reprocessing: public reads trimmed at Q25 with fastp, clones called with MiXCR, in-frame beta chains kept. The V and J calls and clone size are TCRdb's, not the authors'. The sample data list roughly 1,900 clones, and roughly 11% of these were observed just once. The top ten clones comprise over 35% of the sample. The CDR3 numbers 16 residues from cysteine through phenylalanine. The read is trimmed to its CDR3 DNA, 48 bases read in frame from base 1. CDR1 and CDR2, per the germline V gene, are MDHEN and SYDVKM.

None of the patients had been given any treatment before thyroid surgery. The study retrospectively analysed patient clinical samples collected from the early 2010s to the late 2010s using T-cell receptor beta sequencing. Comments on this clone: There is no known antigen for this receptor. At one end, the junction sequence differs from germline, possibly due to a read error. The sample holds other DNA sequences that translate to the same CDR3.

Sequencing was performed on tumor tissue. The source of this sequence is a female donor with papillary thyroid cancer or a benign thyroid nodule (not recorded which). Some clones in this sample may be carry-over from other donors' samples. The chain employs TRBV28 and TRBJ1-1; TRBD1 is a weak D gene call, 5 bases matching. The bases are TGTGCCAGCACACCGTTCCGGGGGATGGTATACACTGAAGCCTCCTTT. It specifies CASTPFRGMVYTEASF.